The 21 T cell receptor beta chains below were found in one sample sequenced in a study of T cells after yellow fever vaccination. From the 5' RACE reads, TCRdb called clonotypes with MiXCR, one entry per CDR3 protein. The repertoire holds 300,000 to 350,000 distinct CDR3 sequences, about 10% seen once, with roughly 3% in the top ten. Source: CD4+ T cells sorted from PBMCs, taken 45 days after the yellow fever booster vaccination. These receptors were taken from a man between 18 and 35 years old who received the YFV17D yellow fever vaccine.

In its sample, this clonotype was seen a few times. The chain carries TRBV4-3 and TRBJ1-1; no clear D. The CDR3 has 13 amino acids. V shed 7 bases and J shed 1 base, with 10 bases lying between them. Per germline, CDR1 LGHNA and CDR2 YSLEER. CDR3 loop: CASTQRGNTEAFF. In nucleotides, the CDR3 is TGCGCCAGCACCCAGCGCGGGAACACTGAAGCTTTCTTT.

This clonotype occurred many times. CDR3 DNA: TGTGCCAGCAGAGTGCCCGGGAATGGCAATCAGCCCCAGCATTTT. Protein sequence: CASRVPGNGNQPQHF. The chain joins TRBV27 to TRBJ1-5; no clear D gene. This CDR3 spans 15 amino acids. Germline loops: CDR1 MNHEY, CDR2 SMNVEV (reference sequence). V lost 6 bases and J 2 bases, leaving 14 bases between the germline ends.

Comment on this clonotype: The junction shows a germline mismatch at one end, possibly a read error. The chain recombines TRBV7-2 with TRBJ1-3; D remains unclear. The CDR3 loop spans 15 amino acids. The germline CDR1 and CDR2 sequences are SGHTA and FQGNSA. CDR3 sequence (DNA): TGTGCCAGCAGCTTAGCAGGGTTTTCTGGAAACGCCATATATTTT. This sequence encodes CASSLAGFSGNAIYF.

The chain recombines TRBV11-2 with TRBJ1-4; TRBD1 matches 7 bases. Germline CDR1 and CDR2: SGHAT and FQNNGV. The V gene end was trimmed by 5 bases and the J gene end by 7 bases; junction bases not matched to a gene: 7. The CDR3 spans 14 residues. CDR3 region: CASSQDRESEKLFF. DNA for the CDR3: TGTGCCAGCAGCCAAGACAGGGAAAGTGAAAAACTGTTTTTT.

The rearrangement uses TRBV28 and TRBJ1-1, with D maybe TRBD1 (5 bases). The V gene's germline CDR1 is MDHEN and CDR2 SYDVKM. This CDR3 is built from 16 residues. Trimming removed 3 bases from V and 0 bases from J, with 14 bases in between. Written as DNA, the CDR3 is TGTGCCAGCAGTTTGGCAGGCGGGACCCTGAACACTGAAGCTTTCTTT. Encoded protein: CASSLAGGTLNTEAFF.

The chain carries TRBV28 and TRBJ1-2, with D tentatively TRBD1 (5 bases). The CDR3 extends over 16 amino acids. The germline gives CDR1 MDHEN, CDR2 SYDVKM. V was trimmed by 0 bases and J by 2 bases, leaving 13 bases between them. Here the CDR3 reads CASSLWTRTLNYGYTF. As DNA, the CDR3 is TGTGCCAGCAGTTTATGGACAAGGACACTGAACTATGGCTACACCTTC.

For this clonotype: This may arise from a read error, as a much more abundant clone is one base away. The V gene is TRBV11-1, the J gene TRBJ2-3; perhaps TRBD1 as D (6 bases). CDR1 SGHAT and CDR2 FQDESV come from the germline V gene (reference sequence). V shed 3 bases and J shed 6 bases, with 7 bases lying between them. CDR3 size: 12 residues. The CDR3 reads CASSFQGDTQYF. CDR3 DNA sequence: TGTGCCAGCAGCTTCCAGGGGGATACGCAGTATTTT.

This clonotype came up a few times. CDR3 region: CASSFRINEKLFF. CDR3 in DNA: TGCGCCAGCAGCTTTCGAATTAATGAAAAACTGTTTTTT. This sequence joins TRBV5-1 and TRBJ1-4; D unresolved. There are 13 residues in the CDR3. CDR1 and CDR2 (germline): SGHRS, YFSETQ. With 2 bases removed from V and 4 bases from J, the gap between germline ends came to 6 bases.

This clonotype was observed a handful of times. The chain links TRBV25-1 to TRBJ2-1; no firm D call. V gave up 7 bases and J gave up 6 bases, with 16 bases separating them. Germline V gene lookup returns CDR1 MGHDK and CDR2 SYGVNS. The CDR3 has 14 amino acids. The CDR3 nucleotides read TGTGCCAGCATGAACCGCTTAGTGGCCAATGAGCAGTTCTTC. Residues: CASMNRLVANEQFF.

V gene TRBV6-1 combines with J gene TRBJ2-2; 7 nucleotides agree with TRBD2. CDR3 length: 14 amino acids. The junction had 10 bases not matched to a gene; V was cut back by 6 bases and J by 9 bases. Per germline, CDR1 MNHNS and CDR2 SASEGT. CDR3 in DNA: TGTGCCAGCAGCCGGGACTACCCTCCCAGGGAGCTGTTTTTT. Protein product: CASSRDYPPRELFF.

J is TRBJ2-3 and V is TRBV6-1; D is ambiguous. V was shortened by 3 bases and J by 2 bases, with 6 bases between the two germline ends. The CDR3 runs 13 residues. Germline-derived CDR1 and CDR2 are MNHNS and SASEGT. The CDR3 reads CASSDSNTDTQYF. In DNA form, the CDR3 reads TGTGCCAGCAGTGACTCGAACACAGATACGCAGTATTTT.

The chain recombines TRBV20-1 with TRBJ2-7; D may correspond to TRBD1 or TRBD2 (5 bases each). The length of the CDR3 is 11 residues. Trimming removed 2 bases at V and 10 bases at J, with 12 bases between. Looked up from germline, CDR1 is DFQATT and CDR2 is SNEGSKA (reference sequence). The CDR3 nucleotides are TGCAGTGCTAGATTTAGGGACGGACAGTACGTC. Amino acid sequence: CSARFRDGQYV.

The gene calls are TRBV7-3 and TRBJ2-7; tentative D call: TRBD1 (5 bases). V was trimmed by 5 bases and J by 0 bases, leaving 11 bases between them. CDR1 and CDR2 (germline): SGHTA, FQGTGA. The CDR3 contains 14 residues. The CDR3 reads CASSLYRSSYEQYF. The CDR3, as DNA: TGTGCCAGCAGCCTTTACAGGAGCTCCTACGAGCAGTACTTC.

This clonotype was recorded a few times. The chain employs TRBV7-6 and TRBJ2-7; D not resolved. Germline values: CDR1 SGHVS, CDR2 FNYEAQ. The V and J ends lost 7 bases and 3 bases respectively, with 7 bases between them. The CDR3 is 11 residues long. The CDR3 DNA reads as TGTGCCAGCACCTCCAGCTACGAGCAGTACGTC. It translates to CASTSSYEQYV.

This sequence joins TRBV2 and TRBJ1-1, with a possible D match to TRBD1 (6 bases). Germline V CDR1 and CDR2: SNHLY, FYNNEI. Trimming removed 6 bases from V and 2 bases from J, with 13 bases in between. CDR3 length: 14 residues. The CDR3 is CASRATTGNTEAFF. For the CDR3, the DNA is TGTGCCAGCAGGGCGACGACAGGTAACACTGAAGCTTTCTTT.

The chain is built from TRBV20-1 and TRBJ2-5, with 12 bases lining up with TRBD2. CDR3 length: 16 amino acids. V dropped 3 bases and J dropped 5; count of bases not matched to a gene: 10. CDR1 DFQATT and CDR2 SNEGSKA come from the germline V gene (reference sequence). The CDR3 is CSASSTSGGRRETQYF. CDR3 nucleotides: TGCAGTGCTAGTTCGACTAGCGGGGGCCGGAGGGAGACCCAGTACTTC.

The CDR3 nucleotides are TGTGCCAGCAGACTTCAGGCGGGGGGGCAAGAGACCCAGTACTTC. It is translated as CASRLQAGGQETQYF. V gene TRBV5-4 combines with J gene TRBJ2-5, with TRBD2 matching 9 bases. The CDR3 is 15 amino acids. Per the germline V gene, CDR1 is SGHNT and CDR2 is YYREEE (reference sequence). V trimming: 5 bases; J trimming: 2 bases; junction bases outside the gene matches: 7.

The chain's CDR3 is CASSLKHLSNYGYTF. DNA for the CDR3: TGTGCCAGCAGTTTAAAACACCTTTCTAACTATGGCTACACCTTC. The chain carries TRBV27 and TRBJ1-2; D unclear. The V gene's germline CDR1 is MNHEY and CDR2 SMNVEV (reference sequence). CDR3 length: 15 amino acids. V was shortened by 2 bases and J by 0 bases, with 10 bases between the two germline ends.

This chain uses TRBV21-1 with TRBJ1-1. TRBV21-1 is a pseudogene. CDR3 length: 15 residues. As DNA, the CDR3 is TGTGCCAGCAGCGAACTTGTAGCGGGTGACACTGAAGCTTTCTTT. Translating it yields CASSELVAGDTEAFF.

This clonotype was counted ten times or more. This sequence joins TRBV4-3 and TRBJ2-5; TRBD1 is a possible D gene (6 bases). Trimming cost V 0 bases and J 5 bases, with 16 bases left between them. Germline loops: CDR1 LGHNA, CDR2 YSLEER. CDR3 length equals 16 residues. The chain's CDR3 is CASSQELGLQGETQYF. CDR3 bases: TGCGCCAGCAGCCAAGAACTCGGGCTTCAGGGGGAGACCCAGTACTTC.

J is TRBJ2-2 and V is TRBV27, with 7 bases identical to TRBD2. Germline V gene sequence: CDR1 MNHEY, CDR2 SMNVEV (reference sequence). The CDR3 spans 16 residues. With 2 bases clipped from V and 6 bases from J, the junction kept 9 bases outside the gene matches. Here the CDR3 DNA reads TGTGCCAGCAGTTTAGGGTTGACTAGCCGTTCCGGGGAGCTGTTTTTT. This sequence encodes CASSLGLTSRSGELFF.